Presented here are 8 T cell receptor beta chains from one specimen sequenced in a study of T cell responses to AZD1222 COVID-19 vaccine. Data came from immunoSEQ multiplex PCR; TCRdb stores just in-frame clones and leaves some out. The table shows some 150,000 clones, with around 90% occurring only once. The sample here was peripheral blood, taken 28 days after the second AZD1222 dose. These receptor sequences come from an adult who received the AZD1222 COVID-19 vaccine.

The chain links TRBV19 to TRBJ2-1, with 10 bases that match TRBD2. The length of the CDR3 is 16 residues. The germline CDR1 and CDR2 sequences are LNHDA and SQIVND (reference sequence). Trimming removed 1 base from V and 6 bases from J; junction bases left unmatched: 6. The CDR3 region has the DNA TGTGCCAGTAGTATAGGCCAGCGGGAGGGTTCCAATGAGCAGTTCTTC. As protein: CASSIGQREGSNEQFF.

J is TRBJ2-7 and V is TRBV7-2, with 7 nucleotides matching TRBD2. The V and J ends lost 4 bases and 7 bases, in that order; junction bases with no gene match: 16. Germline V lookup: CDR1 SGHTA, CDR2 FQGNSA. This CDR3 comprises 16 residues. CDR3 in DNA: TGTGCCAGCAGCTCAATGGCGGGGGTGTCGATGTGGGAGCAGTACTTC. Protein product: CASSSMAGVSMWEQYF.

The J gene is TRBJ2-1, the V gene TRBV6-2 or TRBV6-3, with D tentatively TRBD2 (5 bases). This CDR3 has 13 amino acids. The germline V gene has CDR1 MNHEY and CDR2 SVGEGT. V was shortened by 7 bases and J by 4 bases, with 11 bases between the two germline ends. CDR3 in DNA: TGTGCCAGCACCCCGGACTTATACAATGAGCAGTTCTTC. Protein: CASTPDLYNEQFF.

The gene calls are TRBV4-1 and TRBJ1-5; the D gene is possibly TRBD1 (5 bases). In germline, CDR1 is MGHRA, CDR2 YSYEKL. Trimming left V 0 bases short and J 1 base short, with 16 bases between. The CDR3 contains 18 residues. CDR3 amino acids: CASSQDRVGRGSNQPQHF. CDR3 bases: TGCGCCAGCAGCCAAGATAGAGTGGGGCGCGGGAGCAATCAGCCCCAGCATTTT.

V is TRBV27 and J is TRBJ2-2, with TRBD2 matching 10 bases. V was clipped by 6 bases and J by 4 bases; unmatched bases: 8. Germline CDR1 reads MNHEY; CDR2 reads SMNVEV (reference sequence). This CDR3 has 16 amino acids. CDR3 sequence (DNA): TGTGCCAGCAGAGGGGCTAGCGGGAGAGGCACCGGGGAGCTGTTTTTT. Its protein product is CASRGASGRGTGELFF.

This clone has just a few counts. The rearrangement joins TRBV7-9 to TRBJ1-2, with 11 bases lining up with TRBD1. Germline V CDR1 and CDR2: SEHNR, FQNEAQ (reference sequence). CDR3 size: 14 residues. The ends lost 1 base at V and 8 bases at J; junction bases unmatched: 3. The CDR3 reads CASSLGTGGAGYTF. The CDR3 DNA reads TGTGCCAGCAGCTTAGGGACAGGGGGCGCGGGCTACACCTTC.

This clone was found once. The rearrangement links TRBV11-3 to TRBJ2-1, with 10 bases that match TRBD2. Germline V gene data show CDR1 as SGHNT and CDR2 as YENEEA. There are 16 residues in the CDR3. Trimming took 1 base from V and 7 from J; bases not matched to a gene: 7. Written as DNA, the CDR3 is TGTGCCAGCAGCTTAGGGCTAGCGGGAGTCCGGAATGAGCAGTTCTTC. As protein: CASSLGLAGVRNEQFF.

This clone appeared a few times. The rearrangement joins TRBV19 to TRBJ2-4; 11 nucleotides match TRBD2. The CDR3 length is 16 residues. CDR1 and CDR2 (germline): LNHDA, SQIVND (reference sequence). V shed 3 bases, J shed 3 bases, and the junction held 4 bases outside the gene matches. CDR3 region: CASSMGTSGLKNIQYF. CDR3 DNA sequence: TGTGCCAGTAGTATGGGGACTAGCGGACTCAAAAACATTCAGTACTTC.